This TCR beta chain was captured in a study of shared clonotypes between healthy human individuals. The table came from immunoSEQ multiplex PCR; TCRdb's copy has only in-frame clones and leaves some out. The sample has roughly 2.1 million clones, just over 90% seen once. CD45RO-negative cells were positively selected for CCR7, leaving out terminally differentiated effector memory CD45RA+ cells. The CDR3 sequence is 12 residues long. Trimming took off 4 bases at V and 7 bases at J, with 8 bases between the two ends. CDR1 is SNHLY, CDR2 FYNNEI, per germline. V is TRBV2 and J is TRBJ2-1; D is undetermined. Source material: naive CD8+ T cells from PBMCs. This receptor was identified in a man aged 18-30 years in good health. Some clones in this sample may be carry-over from other donors' samples. CDR3 amino acids: CASSVSGNEQFF. The CDR3 DNA follows: TGTGCCAGCAGTGTCTCCGGGAATGAGCAGTTCTTC.